Following are 30 T cell receptor beta chains from one sample sequenced in a study of cytomegalovirus exposure and HLA in healthy donors. Use of 60 Vbeta and 13 Jbeta primers characterized the PCR. Here immunoSEQ multiplex PCR was the method, and the copy in TCRdb shows in-frame clones only, minus some. The table has some 150,000 clones, 60% to 80% seen once. Sequencing used PBMCs. Source of these receptors: a male donor in good health and CMV-seronegative.

The J gene is TRBJ2-7, the V gene TRBV6-1, with TRBD2 matching over 12 bases. CDR1 and CDR2 from the germline V gene are MNHNS and SASEGT. The length of the CDR3 is 15 residues. Trimming removed 5 bases from V and 6 bases from J; junction bases left unmatched: 8. CDR3 coding DNA: TGTGCCAGCAGTAGGACTAGCGGGGTCTCCCGCGAGCAGTACTTC. Its protein is CASSRTSGVSREQYF.

The CDR3 DNA sequence: TGCGCCAGCAGCCAAGGTATTGGCCCGTCCTACGAGCAGTACTTC. This gives the protein CASSQGIGPSYEQYF. The chain employs TRBV4-3 and TRBJ2-7; D call uncertain. V lost 1 base to trimming and J lost 1 base, with 11 bases between them. This CDR3 comprises 15 residues. Per the germline V gene, CDR1 is LGHNA and CDR2 is YSLEER.

The CDR3 loop reads CASGGTSGSETQYF. The CDR3 DNA is TGTGCCAGTGGTGGGACTAGCGGGAGTGAGACCCAGTACTTC. The V gene is TRBV19, the J gene TRBJ2-5, with TRBD2 identical over 14 bases. This CDR3 has 14 amino acids. The V gene end was trimmed by 8 bases and the J gene end by 5 bases; junction bases not matched to a gene: 4. In germline, CDR1 is LNHDA, CDR2 SQIVND (reference sequence).

The gene calls are TRBV6-6 and TRBJ1-4, with D possibly being TRBD1 (6 bases). The CDR3 is 13 amino acids. Germline values: CDR1 MNHNY, CDR2 SVGAGI (reference sequence). Between the trimmed V and J ends, which lost 2 bases and 7 bases, there was a span of 8 bases. CDR3 sequence: CASSYLTGEKLFF. The CDR3 DNA follows: TGTGCCAGCAGTTACCTGACAGGTGAAAAACTGTTTTTT.

The gene calls are TRBV10-2 and TRBJ1-1; tentative D call: TRBD1 (6 bases). Germline CDR1 WSHSY, CDR2 SAAADI. The CDR3 has 14 residues. V lost 4 bases, J lost 0 bases, and 9 bases lay in between. In DNA, the CDR3 is TGCGCCAGCAGTGGTCAGGGGATGAACACTGAAGCTTTCTTT. It codes for CASSGQGMNTEAFF.

CDR3 amino acids: CASRSGRVETQYF. The DNA for the CDR3 is TGTGCCAGCAGGAGCGGGAGGGTGGAGACCCAGTACTTC. The rearrangement links TRBV6-1 to TRBJ2-5, with 10 bases fitting TRBD2. This CDR3 has 13 residues. Germline-derived CDR1 and CDR2 are MNHNS and SASEGT. V dropped 6 bases and J dropped 5; count of bases not matched to a gene: 3.

The rearrangement links TRBV12-5 to TRBJ1-1, with TRBD1 matching 10 bases. The CDR3 length is 16 residues. Germline V lookup: CDR1 LGHNT, CDR2 FRNRAP. V lost 3 bases to trimming and J lost 0 bases; unmatched junction nucleotides: 4. CDR3 DNA: TGTGCTAGTGGTTTCGGACAGGGGGGGATGAACACTGAAGCTTTCTTT. Its translation is CASGFGQGGMNTEAFF.

The chain employs TRBV10-3 and TRBJ2-5; 7 bases line up with TRBD1. Trimming cost V 6 bases and J 2 bases; bases outside gene matches: 0. The V gene's germline CDR1 is ENHRY and CDR2 SYGVKD. The CDR3 covers 12 residues. CDR3 protein: CAISRGQETQYF. The CDR3 DNA sequence: TGTGCCATCAGCAGGGGGCAAGAGACCCAGTACTTC.

V gene TRBV4-3 combines with J gene TRBJ2-3; 7 nucleotides line up with TRBD2. CDR1 and CDR2 (germline): LGHNA, YSLEER. V shed 1 base, J shed 0 bases, and the junction held 7 bases outside the gene matches. CDR3 length: 17 amino acids. The CDR3 reads CASSQGGAGRSTDTQYF. In DNA form, the CDR3 reads TGCGCCAGCAGCCAAGGCGGAGCGGGGCGAAGCACAGATACGCAGTATTTT.

This clone appeared a few times. The chain is built from TRBV4-3 and TRBJ2-3, with 14 nucleotides matching TRBD2. Losses at the gene ends were 10 bases for V and 5 bases for J; bases not matched to a gene: 5. Germline CDR1 and CDR2: LGHNA and YSLEER. CDR3 length: 14 amino acids. The CDR3 spells CATAGTSGGDTQYF. In DNA, the CDR3 is TGCGCCACTGCGGGGACTAGCGGGGGAGATACGCAGTATTTT.

The chain recombines TRBV28 with TRBJ1-1; TRBD1 matches 9 bases. Germline values: CDR1 MDHEN, CDR2 SYDVKM. There are 15 residues in the CDR3. J was trimmed by 1 base and V by 10 bases; bases with no gene match: 10. The CDR3 nucleotides read TGTGCCACTGGAACAGGGGGCGGAGGGAACACTGAAGCTTTCTTT. It translates to CATGTGGGGNTEAFF.

This chain links TRBV20-1 with TRBJ2-3, with D perhaps TRBD2 (6 bases). CDR1 and CDR2 (germline): DFQATT, SNEGSKA (reference sequence). Trimming shortened V by 8 bases and J by 0 bases, and 6 bases separated the two germline ends. The CDR3 totals 11 residues. The CDR3 DNA is TGCAGTAGCGGGAGCACAGATACGCAGTATTTT. The encoded protein is CSSGSTDTQYF.

The chain uses TRBV19 and TRBJ1-6; 10 bases are shared with TRBD1. The CDR3 consists of 15 residues. V trimming: 7 bases; J trimming: 8 bases; junction bases outside the gene matches: 8. Looked up from germline, CDR1 is LNHDA and CDR2 is SQIVND (reference sequence). CDR3 protein: CASNSPTGGDSPLHF. DNA of the CDR3: TGTGCCAGTAACTCTCCGACAGGGGGCGATTCACCCCTCCACTTT.

CDR3 in amino acids: CASSQTTGSYEQYF. The DNA for the CDR3 is TGTGCCAGCAGCCAGACGACAGGGTCCTACGAGCAGTACTTC. The chain employs TRBV7-8 and TRBJ2-7; 7 bases map to TRBD1. The ends lost 5 bases at V and 1 base at J; junction bases unmatched: 5. This CDR3 contains 14 residues. Germline lookup yields CDR1 SGHVS and CDR2 FQNEAQ.

The DNA for the CDR3 is TGTGCCAGCAGCGGAACTAGAGCGGGGAACTACAATGAGCAGTTCTTC. Its translation: CASSGTRAGNYNEQFF. The gene calls are TRBV6-6 and TRBJ2-1; 7 bases are shared with TRBD2. The V gene's germline CDR1 is MNHNY and CDR2 SVGAGI (reference sequence). Trimming took 6 bases from V and 3 from J; bases not matched to a gene: 11. The length of the CDR3 is 16 residues.

This clone was counted once. The V call is TRBV12-5, the J call TRBJ2-2, with D hard to call. The length of the CDR3 is 12 residues. Germline-derived CDR1 and CDR2 are LGHNT and FRNRAP. V was cut by 5 bases and J by 4 bases, with 5 bases left in between. The CDR3 coding sequence is TGTGCTAGTGGTCTTCTCACCGGGGAGCTGTTTTTT. This encodes CASGLLTGELFF.

V usage is TRBV4-2 and J usage is TRBJ1-5; D not certain. Between the trimmed V and J ends, which lost 0 bases and 4 bases, there was a span of 10 bases. Germline CDR1 reads LGHNA; CDR2 reads YNFKEQ. The CDR3 covers 15 residues. CDR3 loop: CASSQEMRTNQPQHF. In DNA, the CDR3 is TGTGCCAGCAGCCAAGAAATGCGGACTAATCAGCCCCAGCATTTT.

The DNA of the CDR3 is TGTGCCAGCACCGGGGGACCCCGGAGCTTACCGAATGAGCAGTTCTTC. It encodes CASTGGPRSLPNEQFF. J is TRBJ2-1 and V is TRBV6-6, with a possible D match to TRBD2 (6 bases). This CDR3 is built from 16 residues. Trimming stripped 7 bases from V and 7 bases from J, with 23 bases between. Germline CDR1 is MNHNY and CDR2 is SVGAGI (reference sequence).

The V call is TRBV5-6, the J call TRBJ1-2; weak D call: TRBD1 (5 bases). V dropped 0 bases and J dropped 2 bases, with 5 bases sitting between them. The CDR3 consists of 13 residues. Germline V gene data show CDR1 as SGHDT and CDR2 as YYEEEE. CDR3 coding DNA: TGTGCCAGCAGCTTGGCAGGGAACTATGGCTACACCTTC. This gives the protein CASSLAGNYGYTF.

The chain links TRBV6-6 to TRBJ1-1, with D perhaps matching TRBD1 (5 bases). Trimming took 5 bases from V and 7 from J, leaving 11 bases between them. CDR3 length: 12 amino acids. CDR1 and CDR2 from the germline V gene are MNHNY and SVGAGI (reference sequence). The CDR3, as DNA: TGTGCCAGCAGTCCCCAGGGTAATGAAGCTTTCTTT. Encoded protein: CASSPQGNEAFF.

The rearrangement links TRBV5-5 to TRBJ2-5; 8 bases fit TRBD2. CDR3 length: 14 amino acids. Germline trimming cut 0 bases from V and 2 bases from J; bases unmatched to any gene: 0. The V gene's germline CDR1 is SGHKS and CDR2 YYEKEE (reference sequence). CDR3 protein: CASSLASGQETQYF. Here the CDR3 DNA reads TGTGCCAGCAGCTTGGCTAGCGGGCAAGAGACCCAGTACTTC.

This sequence joins TRBV18 and TRBJ1-1; D possibly corresponds to TRBD1 (5 bases). The CDR3 consists of 15 residues. Germline V CDR1 and CDR2: KGHSH, LQKENI. V shed 0 bases and J shed 5 bases, with 13 bases lying between them. The CDR3 is CASSPPAGRGTEAFF. DNA for the CDR3: TGTGCCAGCTCACCACCGGCAGGGCGAGGAACTGAAGCTTTCTTT.

This clone was observed a few times. This rearrangement joins TRBV7-9 to TRBJ1-4; perhaps TRBD1 as D (5 bases). CDR3 length: 15 amino acids. V lost 6 bases, J lost 8 bases, and 19 bases lay in between. Germline CDR1 and CDR2: SEHNR and FQNEAQ (reference sequence). In nucleotides, the CDR3 is TGTGCCAGCAGTTCAGGACACGGCGGGGGGGAAAAACTGTTTTTT. It is translated as CASSSGHGGGEKLFF.

In DNA, the CDR3 is TGTGCCAGCAGCTTAGACGGGGGGAAGAACTACGAGCAGTACTTC. Translation: CASSLDGGKNYEQYF. The chain carries TRBV7-2 and TRBJ2-7, with 7 nucleotides matching TRBD2. V shed 1 base and J 3 bases; nucleotides not matched to a gene: 6. This CDR3 region has 15 residues. The germline V gene encodes CDR1 SGHTA and CDR2 FQGNSA.

With regard to this clone: The germline gene is not matched at one end of the junction; a read error may be the cause. This chain uses TRBV7-7 with TRBJ2-1, with TRBD2 as a possible D gene (7 bases). The CDR3 extends over 15 amino acids. The V gene's germline CDR1 is SSHAT and CDR2 FNYEAQ (reference sequence). CDR3 residues: CASSPVAGASNEQFF. CDR3 nucleotide sequence: TGTGCTAGCAGCCCCGTGGCGGGGGCCAGCAATGAGCAGTTCTTC. Drawing the rest from reference TRBV7-7 and TRBJ2-1, the complete variable domain is GAGVSQSPRYKVTKRGQDVTLRCDPISSHATLYWYQQALGQGPEFLTYFNYEAQPDKSGLPSDRFSAERPEGSISTLTIQRTEQRDSAMYRCASSPVAGASNEQFFGPGTRLTVL.

This clone occurred a few times. The chain is built from TRBV12-5 and TRBJ2-7; TRBD1 is a possible D gene (5 bases). The germline CDR1 and CDR2 sequences are LGHNT and FRNRAP. Trimming removed 8 bases at V and 6 bases at J, with 17 bases between. The CDR3 covers 13 residues. The CDR3 region has the DNA TGTGCTAGTACTGACAGAGTTAGGGGCGAGCAGTACTTC. This codes for CASTDRVRGEQYF.

This chain joins TRBV5-1 and TRBJ1-2; TRBD1 agrees at 7 bases. This CDR3 spans 14 amino acids. Germline V lookup: CDR1 SGHRS, CDR2 YFSETQ. Germline trimming cut 8 bases from V and 2 bases from J; bases unmatched to any gene: 9. The CDR3 reads CASFGTEKNYGYTF. For the CDR3, the DNA is TGCGCCAGTTTCGGGACAGAGAAGAACTATGGCTACACCTTC.

Here the CDR3 reads CAISEHAPSGTSTDTQYF. The CDR3 nucleotides read TGTGCCATCAGTGAACACGCCCCTAGCGGGACTAGCACAGATACGCAGTATTTT. The rearrangement joins TRBV10-3 to TRBJ2-3; 9 nucleotides align to TRBD2. Germline CDR1 is ENHRY and CDR2 is SYGVKD. V shed 3 bases and J 0 bases; nucleotides not matched to a gene: 10. The CDR3 contains 18 residues.

This chain connects TRBV9 to TRBJ2-2; 9 bases are a match to TRBD2. Germline CDR1 SGDLS, CDR2 YYNGEE. The J segment lost 0 bases and the V segment lost 0 bases, leaving 6 bases of the junction unmatched. The CDR3 sequence is 18 residues long. CDR3 amino acids: CASSVVSSGATNTGELFF. CDR3 DNA: TGTGCCAGCAGCGTAGTATCTAGCGGGGCAACGAACACCGGGGAGCTGTTTTTT.

This chain links TRBV7-9 with TRBJ1-4; tentative D call: TRBD1 (6 bases). V lost 0 bases, J lost 5 bases, and 10 bases lay in between. CDR3 size: 15 residues. The germline CDR1 and CDR2 sequences are SEHNR and FQNEAQ (reference sequence). Here the CDR3 DNA reads TGTGCCAGCAGCTTAGCCGGACAGAAAAATGAAAAACTGTTTTTT. This gives the protein CASSLAGQKNEKLFF.